The following is a T cell receptor beta chain sequence with its context. This record belongs to a study of blood T cell repertoires in COVID-19. Study-wide context: Italy, Spain and the United States were the sources of the convalescent and acute COVID-19 samples.

Original methodology: How many nucleated cells were present was estimated from reference gene primer amplification. Repertoires were generated with immunoSEQ multiplex PCR, while TCRdb's copy carries only in-frame clones and drops some. V and J calls and clone size are those listed in that table; D and trimming were worked out from the DNA. Among approximately 52,000 clones, around nine tenths were seen once, and the ten largest hold over 1%. V lost 6 bases, J lost 0 bases, and 12 bases lay in between. The germline CDR1 and CDR2 sequences are MNHEY and SMNVEV (reference sequence). The CDR3 consists of 14 residues.

This receptor was taken from a man in his sixties with acute or convalescent COVID-19. The specimen was peripheral blood. The rearrangement uses TRBV27 and TRBJ2-7; D call uncertain. The CDR3 bases are TGTGCCAGCAGCTCGTACAGAGTCTCCTACGAGCAGTACTTC. The encoded protein is CASSSYRVSYEQYF.